The 21 T cell receptor beta chains below come from one sample, sequenced in a study of T cell repertoires in cytomegalovirus infection. One entry per CDR3 protein results from TCRdb running MiXCR on the reads. The sample lists fewer than 700,000 distinct CDR3 sequences, more than 20% occurring once. Sequenced material: CD8+ T cells from PBMCs. Receptors originate from a human donor in good health (CMV status not recorded). Some clones in this sample may be carry-over from other donors' samples.

The V gene is TRBV28, the J gene TRBJ2-1; TRBD1 is a possible D gene (6 bases). The CDR3 sequence is 15 residues long. The V gene's germline CDR1 is MDHEN and CDR2 SYDVKM. V was trimmed by 8 bases and J by 9 bases, leaving 23 bases between them. The CDR3 coding sequence is TGTGCCAGCGGGTACTCTCGACAGGTTATTAGTGAGCAGTTCTTC. It codes for CASGYSRQVISEQFF.

This clonotype turned up a few times. The chain links TRBV6-2 or TRBV6-3 to TRBJ2-7; D is possibly TRBD2 (5 bases). The CDR3 spans 13 residues. V lost 2 bases, J lost 4 bases, and 9 bases lay in between. From germline, CDR1 is MNHEY and CDR2 SVGEGT. CDR3 sequence: CASSYGIAYEQYV. The CDR3, as DNA: TGTGCCAGCAGTTACGGGATAGCGTACGAGCAGTACGTC.

This clonotype was found a few times. The rearrangement links TRBV6-4 to TRBJ2-3, with D maybe TRBD2 (6 bases). The V end lost 4 bases, the J end lost 2 bases, and 13 bases lay between the germline ends. This CDR3 is built from 15 residues. Germline CDR1 MRHNA, CDR2 SNTAGT. The CDR3 region has the DNA TGTGCCAGCAGTGGGGTAGCGGAGCTCACAGATACGCAGTATTTT. Amino acids: CASSGVAELTDTQYF.

V and J are TRBV20-1 and TRBJ2-6, with TRBD1 matching 8 bases. The germline V gene has CDR1 DFQATT and CDR2 SNEGSKA (reference sequence). The CDR3 extends over 16 amino acids. CDR3 DNA sequence: TGCAGGACCAGACAGGGGCCCCAGCCCGGGGCCAACGTCCTGACTTTC. It codes for CRTRQGPQPGANVLTF.

The gene calls are TRBV29-1 and TRBJ2-3, with a tentative D call TRBD1 (5 bases). The CDR3 consists of 12 residues. Trimming cost V 7 bases and J 4 bases, with 12 bases left between them. Germline V CDR1 and CDR2: SQVTM, ANQGSEA. DNA for the CDR3: TGCAGCGCCGCGACAGAGCCAGATACGCAGTATTTT. Amino acid sequence: CSAATEPDTQYF.

This clonotype was seen ten or more times. This chain links TRBV4-1 with TRBJ2-7, with D perhaps TRBD1 (6 bases). Germline lookup yields CDR1 MGHRA and CDR2 YSYEKL. CDR3 length: 15 amino acids. Trimming pared 4 bases from V and 0 bases from J, leaving 13 bases between. CDR3 in amino acids: CASSPTGMSSYEQYF. Here the CDR3 DNA reads TGCGCCAGCAGCCCCACAGGGATGAGCTCCTACGAGCAGTACTTC.

This chain joins TRBV20-1 and TRBJ1-1; a weak D match, TRBD1 (5 bases). CDR1 is DFQATT, CDR2 SNEGSKA, per germline (reference sequence). The CDR3 has 14 residues. V dropped 3 bases and J dropped 1 base, with 12 bases sitting between them. The CDR3: CSARDQQGNTEAFF. The CDR3, as DNA: TGCAGTGCTAGGGACCAGCAGGGGAACACTGAAGCTTTCTTT.

The rearrangement links TRBV5-1 to TRBJ2-7; TRBD2 matches 13 bases. This CDR3 spans 15 amino acids. With V trimmed by 5 bases and J by 4 bases, 6 bases remained unmatched. Germline V gene data show CDR1 as SGHRS and CDR2 as YFSETQ. CDR3: CASRATSGGWYEQYF. DNA for the CDR3: TGCGCCAGCAGAGCGACTAGCGGGGGGTGGTACGAGCAGTACTTC. Filled out from reference TRBV5-1 and TRBJ2-7, the complete variable domain reads KAGVTQTPRYLIKTRGQQVTLSCSPISGHRSVSWYQQTPGQGLQFLFEYFSETQRNKGNFPGRFSGRQFSNSRSEMNVSTLELGDSALYLCASRATSGGWYEQYFGPGTRLTVT.

The chain uses TRBV6-1 and TRBJ2-3; D call uncertain. This CDR3 spans 12 amino acids. Trimming pared 6 bases from V and 4 bases from J, leaving 8 bases between. The germline V gene has CDR1 MNHNS and CDR2 SASEGT. The CDR3 spells CASSFNADTQYF. The CDR3 DNA reads as TGTGCCAGCAGCTTTAACGCAGATACGCAGTATTTT.

CDR3 bases: TGTGCCAGCCGCCATCCTAGGGGGCGCAACACCGGGGAGCTGTTTTTT. This encodes CASRHPRGRNTGELFF. This rearrangement joins TRBV27 to TRBJ2-2; 7 nucleotides match TRBD1. CDR1 MNHEY and CDR2 SMNVEV come from the germline V gene (reference sequence). The CDR3 spans 16 residues. Losses at the gene ends were 8 bases for V and 2 bases for J; bases not matched to a gene: 11.

This clonotype was seen repeatedly, ten times or more. The chain couples TRBV7-9 to TRBJ2-1; TRBD2 matches at 8 bases. In germline, CDR1 is SEHNR, CDR2 FQNEAQ (reference sequence). The CDR3 has 15 residues. Trimming removed 4 bases from V and 5 bases from J; junction bases left unmatched: 7. CDR3 DNA: TGTGCCAGCAGCTCATCCGGGACTAGTAACAATGAGCAGTTCTTC. Translation: CASSSSGTSNNEQFF.

This clonotype was picked up many times. The rearrangement joins TRBV7-8 to TRBJ2-2; 10 bases fit TRBD2. The trim removed 2 bases at V and 5 bases at J, leaving 5 bases unmatched. The CDR3 is 16 amino acids. Germline CDR1 SGHVS, CDR2 FQNEAQ. CDR3 coding DNA: TGTGCCAGCAGCTTACCCGGAGCGGGGGGGACCGGGGAGCTGTTTTTT. This sequence encodes CASSLPGAGGTGELFF.

The rearrangement uses TRBV7-6 and TRBJ2-7, with D perhaps matching TRBD2 (5 bases). Germline loops: CDR1 SGHVS, CDR2 FNYEAQ. The ends were cut back, 5 bases at V and 9 bases at J, with 17 bases in the middle. CDR3 length: 13 amino acids. The CDR3 DNA is TGTGCCAGCAGCCCCCGGACTGATTTTAGGCAGTACGTC. This encodes CASSPRTDFRQYV.

The rearrangement uses TRBV6-1 and TRBJ2-1; 11 positions agree with TRBD1. V lost 3 bases and J lost 8; bases outside the gene matches: 6. The CDR3 loop spans 15 amino acids. In germline, CDR1 is MNHNS, CDR2 SASEGT. As DNA, the CDR3 is TGTGCCAGCAGTGAGGACAGGGGGCGTTTACATGAGCAGTTCTTC. Residues: CASSEDRGRLHEQFF.

This clonotype has only a few counts. The chain employs TRBV7-9 and TRBJ2-7; a weak D match, TRBD2 (6 bases). The CDR3 loop spans 14 amino acids. Per germline, CDR1 SEHNR and CDR2 FQNEAQ (reference sequence). The germline V and J ends were trimmed by 6 bases and 4 bases, with 16 bases remaining between them. CDR3 loop: CASRPPLGTYEQYF. DNA for the CDR3: TGTGCCAGCAGGCCCCCATTAGGGACTTACGAGCAGTACTTC.

The chain joins TRBV4-1 to TRBJ2-7, with 9 bases matching TRBD1. This CDR3 contains 15 residues. Germline CDR1 and CDR2: MGHRA and YSYEKL. V was clipped by 5 bases and J by 5 bases; unmatched bases: 10. CDR3 amino acids: CASSKGTGTLDEQYV. The CDR3 DNA reads TGCGCCAGCAGCAAGGGGACAGGGACCCTTGACGAGCAGTACGTC.

This clonotype has a handful of counts. The chain uses TRBV15 and TRBJ1-3; no definite D call. CDR3 length equals 15 residues. Per the germline V gene, CDR1 is LNHNV and CDR2 is YYDKDF (reference sequence). V lost 0 bases and J lost 7, with 13 bases in between. The CDR3 bases are TGTGCCACCAGCAGAGATCGGCGAGGGAGGAACACCATATATTTT. This codes for CATSRDRRGRNTIYF.

Of note for this clonotype: An end of the junction does not agree with germline; a read error may underlie this. V and J are TRBV7-9 and TRBJ1-1; D is unresolved. The germline gives CDR1 SEHNR, CDR2 FQNEAQ (reference sequence). The CDR3 spans 15 residues. CDR3 sequence: CVSSLGGSGNTEAFF. The CDR3 DNA reads TGTGTCAGCAGCTTGGGAGGTTCCGGGAACACTGAAGCTTTCTTT.

CDR3 bases: TGTGCCAGCAGCGTAGTAAAGGGGCGGGAGCAGTTCTTC. It is translated as CASSVVKGREQFF. The chain combines TRBV9 with TRBJ2-1, with a weak D call TRBD1 (5 bases). CDR1 is SGDLS, CDR2 YYNGEE, per germline. The CDR3 contains 13 residues. V lost 0 bases, J lost 10 bases, and 11 bases lay in between. Full variable domain (rest looked up from reference TRBV9 and TRBJ2-1): DSGVTQTPKHLITATGQRVTLRCSPRSGDLSVYWYQQSLDQGLQFLIQYYNGEERAKGNILERFSAQQFPDLHSELNLSSLELGDSALYFCASSVVKGREQFFGPGTRLTVL.

This clonotype came up a few times. This rearrangement joins TRBV4-1 to TRBJ1-4; no clear D. Trimming took 0 bases from V and 7 from J, leaving 9 bases between them. CDR3 size: 14 residues. Germline loops: CDR1 MGHRA, CDR2 YSYEKL. The CDR3 coding sequence is TGCGCCAGCAGCCAAGACACCTTTGCTGAAAAACTGTTTTTT. It yields the protein CASSQDTFAEKLFF.

V gene TRBV24-1 combines with J gene TRBJ2-7; D might be TRBD1 (6 bases). The germline V gene has CDR1 KGHDR and CDR2 SFDVKD. Trimming shortened V by 11 bases and J by 4 bases, and 14 bases separated the two germline ends. The CDR3 totals 12 residues. CDR3 DNA sequence: TGTGCCATTAGGACAGAGAAATACGAGCAGTACGTC. This sequence encodes CAIRTEKYEQYV.